This T cell receptor beta chain is drawn from a study of shared clonotypes between healthy human individuals. This CDR3 contains 15 residues. Germline CDR1 is GTSNPN and CDR2 is SVGIG (reference sequence). The germline V and J ends were trimmed by 1 base and 4 bases, with 14 bases remaining between them. Note on this clone: Its antigen is not identified.

Execution of the assay was at deep level. Libraries were prepared by immunoSEQ multiplex PCR; TCRdb keeps only in-frame clonotypes and omits some of them. The sample contains some 550,000 clones, more than 95% of which appear only once. Overall study results and limits: Sequencing depth was expected to influence donor clonotype sharing. Shared clonotypes: about 5% naive CD4, under 4% naive CD8, 2.3% memory CD4, approximately 0.41% memory CD8. With few donors, the genetic and exposure-history diversity represented was limited.

The gene calls are TRBV30 and TRBJ2-1, with D possibly being TRBD1 (5 bases). Input material: naive CD4+ T cells sorted from blood. Specified subset: CD45RA+ positively selected. The receptor's source is a woman aged 25 to 39 in good health. The DNA of the CDR3 is TGTGCCTGGAGTGACGGAACAGGCCAGTACAATGAGCAGTTCTTC. Translated: CAWSDGTGQYNEQFF. The full variable domain, its missing parts supplied by reference TRBV30 and TRBJ2-1, is SQTIHQWPATLVQPVGSPLSLECTVEGTSNPNLYWYRQAAGRGLQLLFYSVGIGQISSEVPQNLSASRPQDRQFILSSKKLLLSDSGFYLCAWSDGTGQYNEQFFGPGTRLTVL.